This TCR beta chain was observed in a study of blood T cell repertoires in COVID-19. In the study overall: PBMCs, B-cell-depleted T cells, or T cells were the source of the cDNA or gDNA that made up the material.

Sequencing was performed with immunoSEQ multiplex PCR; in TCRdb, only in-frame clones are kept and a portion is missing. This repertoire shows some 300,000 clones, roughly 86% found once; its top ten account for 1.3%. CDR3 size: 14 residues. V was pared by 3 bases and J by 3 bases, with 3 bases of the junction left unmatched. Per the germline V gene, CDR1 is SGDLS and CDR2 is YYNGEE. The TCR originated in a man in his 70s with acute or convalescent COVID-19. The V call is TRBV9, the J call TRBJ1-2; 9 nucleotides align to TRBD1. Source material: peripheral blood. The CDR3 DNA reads TGTGCCAGCAGCGCTCGGACAGGGGACTATGGCTACACCTTC. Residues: CASSARTGDYGYTF.